The present T cell receptor beta chain was sequenced within a study of T cells after somatic rescue of genetic block. The germline V gene encodes CDR1 MGHRA and CDR2 YSYEKL. The ends lost 3 bases at V and 5 bases at J; junction bases unmatched: 2. This CDR3 has 15 amino acids. TCRdb keeps only in-frame clones here, not all; method: immunoSEQ multiplex PCR. The data show roughly 58,000 clones, roughly 96% seen once. V usage is TRBV4-1 and J usage is TRBJ2-3; 13 bases line up with TRBD2. Sequencing used peripheral blood mononuclear cells (PBMCs). The clonotype originates from a child younger than two. CDR3 coding DNA: TGCGCCAGCAGCCAGACTAGCGGGAGGAAAGATACGCAGTATTTT. Translation gives CASSQTSGRKDTQYF.